Reported below is one T cell receptor (beta chain). Its antigen remains undetermined. No base qualities exist here, and no much larger clone lies one base off it. To be included, a participant needed at least one PBMC sample from before ART initiation plus at least two post-ART samples. All participants with HIV were treated in the United States of America. Before DNA extraction, cryopreserved samples containing 1-10 million PBMC were thawed and washed. At the time of the earliest PBMC sample for each participant with HIV, ages ranged from about 23 to 60 years. Each participant contributed PBMC samples from 1-4 timepoints before ART initiation and 2-8 timepoints after ART initiation, with a median of 7 samples. For every participant, serial HIV viral load, CD4+ T-cell count, ART history and demographic data were obtained. Using a Qiagen kit on a QIAcube, genomic DNA was extracted from unsorted PBMC, with samples processed in batches of 12.

The data were taken from a study of long-term antiretroviral therapy in people with HIV (dated by TCRdb to the early 2020s). With respect to the entire study: The earliest samples were collected about a decade before the 2015 WHO recommendation for immediate ART, when ART was typically delayed until CD4 counts fell. A retrospective serial study tested whether ART initiation and durable HIV suppression were associated with changes in peripheral blood TRB repertoire composition and diversity. A total of around 190 cryopreserved PBMC samples came from a few dozen adults with confirmed HIV infection and were collected serially over a mean of roughly six years (range 1-12). Of the roughly 31 participants with HIV, some 12 were female. No cross-contamination during QIAcube processing was seen in test extractions of a monoclonal T-cell line run alongside roughly 30 polyclonal samples. Study-wide conclusions, independent of this receptor: The samples were dated from about 2004 to 2018, and the ART regimens that were used may be less effective than current ART regimens. No data were available on ART adherence, viral resistance or therapy changes, limiting inferences about post-ART repertoire changes. HIV repertoires had narrower CDR3 length ranges than controls, and the network structure suggested an antigen-experienced repertoire that shifted only slightly toward naive after ART. Expanded TRB clones identified before ART initiation dominated the repertoire at all time points, although this dominance fluctuated and declined in many PLHIV after ART. ART initiation was associated with a significant increase in TRB diversity, but diversity stayed significantly below transplant donor controls even after long-term ART. Because pre-ART samples had limited cell numbers, unsorted PBMC were profiled rather than sorted CD4+ and CD8+ T cells. Owing to limited PBMC availability, only the TCR beta chain was sequenced, without alpha chain pairing.

The immunoSEQ hsTCRB v3.0 assay was used at survey level resolution for TRB variable region sequencing. TRB sequencing targeted a depth of about 40,000-55,000 T-cell genomes per sample. TRB libraries were pooled and sequenced on an Illumina MiSeq using a v3 150-cycle kit. Regarding the original processing steps: Analysis of repertoires was carried out in R inside a reproducible Nextflow workflow spanning QC, data transformation and analysis. LymphoSeq2, an R package for AIRR-Seq data exploration, was used to implement custom analyses. A handful of samples that yielded fewer than 5000 total TRB sequences were excluded, so that approximately 200 HIV repertoires were analyzed. Among the 200 or so HIV repertoires that were kept, 59 were collected before ART initiation and roughly 130 were collected after ART initiation. Each repertoire was downsampled to 5000 TRB nucleotide sequences, and summary statistics were averaged across 100 downsampling iterations. Only TRB sequences with CDR3 regions of at least seven amino acids were retained for analysis. Two measures captured diversity: a Shannon entropy-derived clonality score and the Gini coefficient. In the repertoire networks, any two of the top 5000 CDR3 amino acid sequences were connected whenever the two sequences differed by an edit distance of one. GLIPH2 predicted antigen specificity groups and MHC restriction for TRB CDR3 amino acid sequences. To flag known CMV, EBV, HIV or tissue antigen associations, CDR3 amino acid sequences were matched against VDJdb and McPAS-TCR. Pre-ART, post-ART and control groups were compared with Wilcoxon signed-rank tests and Holm-Bonferroni correction. TCRdb retrieved this table from immuneACCESS and kept in-frame rearrangements only. Not all clones are present; in checked studies, unresolved V genes account for under half, and no reason is known for the remainder. D and trimming come from the DNA, and the V and J calls and clone size come from that table. For this sample the table gives fewer than 20,000 clones, of which around 80% were detected only once. 8% to 10% of the sample is in the top ten clones.

The source is a man aged 50 to 60 with HIV. The input for sequencing was unsorted PBMCs, taken 0.3 years before starting antiretroviral therapy.

The DNA sequence is as follows: TGTGCCAGCAGCCTGGGGCGGGCTAATGAAAAACTGTTTTTT. The resulting protein is CASSLGRANEKLFF. Recombination linked TRBV7-2 to TRBJ1-4, and TRBD1 may be the D gene, going by 5 matching bases. From a lookup of the germline V gene, CDR1 and CDR2 are SGHTA and FQGNSA. V was cut back by 5 bases and J by 3 bases, leaving a gap of 10 bases between them. The CDR3 sequence holds 14 residues, the cysteine and phenylalanine included. CDR3 DNA only is kept here, 42 bases in frame from base 1.